This T cell receptor (beta chain) was identified in a study of T cells in Graves' hyperthyroidism and ophthalmopathy. About the research overall: Prior to any treatment, at the point of initial diagnosis, peripheral blood was collected. Broader study findings: Stable hyperthyroidism was separated from ophthalmopathy by a model based on 13 V-J features. Researchers found most expanded thyroid clonotypes above 0.001 in blood as well.

Patients were excluded for uncontrolled infection, other autoimmune disease, pregnancy or lactation. RNA transcripts provided the source from which TCR beta CDR3 regions were amplified. The TCR CDR3 first-round RT-PCR relied on the HTBI primer set. TCRdb recomputed calls from the multiplex PCR reads with MiXCR, one row per CDR3 protein. The sample comprises more than 450,000 distinct CDR3 sequences, nearly 20% of which are singletons, and 45% to 50% rests with the top ten. CDR3 length: 14 amino acids. CDR1 and CDR2 (germline): SGDLS, YYNGEE. The trim removed 3 bases at V and 5 bases at J, leaving 4 bases unmatched. Turning to this clonotype: The antigen is not known.

Material for sequencing was blood. This clonotype originated in a man aged 35 to 55 with Graves' ophthalmopathy. The V and J genes are TRBV9 and TRBJ2-5, with 10 nucleotides matching TRBD1. This CDR3 reads CASSETGGSETQYF. CDR3 nucleotides: TGTGCCAGCAGCGAGACAGGGGGCTCTGAGACCCAGTACTTC.